The following is a T cell receptor beta chain sequence with its context. These data originate in a study of identical twins. TCRdb used MiXCR to reprocess the 5' RACE reads, holding one entry per CDR3 protein. This table has about 660,000 distinct CDR3 sequences, 8.5% to 9.5% appearing once. These data also formed part of another study, on yellow fever vaccine responses in identical twins.

The specimen sequenced was PBMCs. This receptor was obtained from a woman between 18 and 29 years old in good health.

Here the CDR3 reads CASSMKLTDTQYF. Here the CDR3 DNA reads TGTGCCAGTAGTATGAAGCTCACAGATACGCAGTATTTT. V usage is TRBV19 and J usage is TRBJ2-3; no reliable D call. This CDR3 has 13 amino acids. From germline, CDR1 is LNHDA and CDR2 SQIVND (reference sequence). V shed 3 bases and J shed 2 bases, with 6 bases lying between them.